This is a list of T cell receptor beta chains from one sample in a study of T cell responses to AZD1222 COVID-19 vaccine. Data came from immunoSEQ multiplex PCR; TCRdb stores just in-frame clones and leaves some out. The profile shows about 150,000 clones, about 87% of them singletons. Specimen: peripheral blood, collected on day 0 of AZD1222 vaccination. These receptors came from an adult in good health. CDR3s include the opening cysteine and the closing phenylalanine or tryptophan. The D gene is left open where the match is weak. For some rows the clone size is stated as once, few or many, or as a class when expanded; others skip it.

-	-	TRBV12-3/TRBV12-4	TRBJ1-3	CASSFGLNTIYF	TGTGCCAGCAGTTTCGGCCTCAACACCATATATTTT
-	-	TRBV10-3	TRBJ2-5	CAISESGSQETQYF	TGTGCCATCAGTGAGTCAGGTAGCCAAGAGACCCAGTACTTC
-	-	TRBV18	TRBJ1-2	CASSPTFSAGDYGYTF	TGTGCCAGCTCACCAACTTTCAGTGCGGGCGACTATGGCTACACCTTC
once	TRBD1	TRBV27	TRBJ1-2	CASSLRTGGGGYTF	TGTGCCAGCAGTTTACGGACAGGGGGAGGGGGCTACACCTTC
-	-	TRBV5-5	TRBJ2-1	CASSFWGGDEQFF	TGTGCCAGCAGCTTCTGGGGGGGCGATGAGCAGTTCTTC
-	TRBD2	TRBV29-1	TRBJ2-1	CSVEGLAENYNEQFF	TGCAGCGTCGAGGGACTAGCGGAAAACTACAATGAGCAGTTCTTC
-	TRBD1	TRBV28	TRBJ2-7	CASSGQGAIVGSYEQYF	TGTGCCAGCAGCGGACAGGGGGCTATTGTCGGCTCCTACGAGCAGTACTTC
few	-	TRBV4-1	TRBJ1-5	CASSQVRKGPQHF	TGCGCCAGCAGCCAAGTCAGAAAAGGGCCCCAGCATTTT
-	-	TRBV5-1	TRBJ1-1	CASSSGKNTEAFF	TGCGCCAGCAGCTCCGGGAAAAACACTGAAGCTTTCTTT
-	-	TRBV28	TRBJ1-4	CASSTGWRPEKLFF	TGTGCCAGCAGCACCGGATGGCGGCCCGAAAAACTGTTTTTT
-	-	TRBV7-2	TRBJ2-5	CASSLVGTFQETQYF	TGTGCCAGCAGCTTAGTAGGAACCTTTCAAGAGACCCAGTACTTC
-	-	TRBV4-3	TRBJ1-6	CASSPRAGPSNSPLHF	TGCGCCAGCAGCCCAAGGGCGGGGCCTAGTAATTCACCCCTCCACTTT
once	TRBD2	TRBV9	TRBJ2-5	CASNPGVAGWKETQYF	TGTGCCAGCAACCCAGGGGTAGCGGGGTGGAAGGAGACCCAGTACTTC
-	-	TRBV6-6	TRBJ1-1	CASSYGFEAFF	TGTGCCAGCAGTTATGGGTTTGAAGCTTTCTTT
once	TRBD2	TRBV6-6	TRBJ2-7	CASSTSGGSYEQYF	TGTGCCAGCAGCACTAGCGGGGGTTCCTACGAGCAGTACTTC
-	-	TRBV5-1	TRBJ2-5	CASSLRGDGETQYF	TGCGCCAGCAGCTTGCGGGGAGACGGAGAGACCCAGTACTTC
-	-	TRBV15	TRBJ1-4	CATSRSTRATNEKLFF	TGTGCCACCAGCAGGAGTACCCGGGCAACTAATGAAAAACTGTTTTTT
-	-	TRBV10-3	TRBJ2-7	CAISVQGPYEQYF	TGTGCCATCAGTGTTCAGGGGCCATACGAGCAGTACTTC
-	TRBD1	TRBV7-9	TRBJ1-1	CASRQQGEFEAFF	TGTGCCAGCAGACAACAGGGGGAGTTTGAAGCTTTCTTT
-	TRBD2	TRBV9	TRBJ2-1	CASSLRGDSYNEQFF	TGTGCCAGCAGCCTACGGGGGGACTCCTACAATGAGCAGTTCTTC
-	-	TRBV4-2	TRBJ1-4	CASSQRAGENEKLFF	TGTGCCAGCAGCCAACGGGCAGGGGAGAATGAAAAACTGTTTTTT
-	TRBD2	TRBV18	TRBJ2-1	CASSRSSGGNEQFF	TGTGCCAGCTCACGTAGCAGCGGGGGGAATGAGCAGTTCTTC
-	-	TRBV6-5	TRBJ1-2	CASSYGAGIYGYTF	TGTGCCAGCAGTTACGGCGCAGGGATCTATGGCTACACCTTC
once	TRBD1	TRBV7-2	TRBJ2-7	CASSSRDRFSYEQYF	TGTGCCAGCAGCTCCCGGGACAGGTTCTCCTACGAGCAGTACTTC
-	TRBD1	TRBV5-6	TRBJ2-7	CASSSYTQGVSEQYF	TGTGCCAGCAGCTCCTACACACAGGGGGTTTCCGAGCAGTACTTC
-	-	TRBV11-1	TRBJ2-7	CASSLAPSSTYEQYF	TGTGCCAGCAGCTTAGCCCCGTCGAGTACCTACGAGCAGTACTTC
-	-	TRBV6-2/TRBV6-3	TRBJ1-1	CASSEQGRNTEAFF	TGTGCCAGCAGTGAGCAGGGGAGGAACACTGAAGCTTTCTTT
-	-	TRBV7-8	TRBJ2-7	CASREQVGQSYEQYF	TGTGCCAGCAGGGAACAGGTAGGACAGTCCTACGAGCAGTACTTC
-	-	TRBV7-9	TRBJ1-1	CASSSPAGANAFF	TGTGCCAGCAGCTCCCCCGCGGGGGCTAACGCTTTCTTT